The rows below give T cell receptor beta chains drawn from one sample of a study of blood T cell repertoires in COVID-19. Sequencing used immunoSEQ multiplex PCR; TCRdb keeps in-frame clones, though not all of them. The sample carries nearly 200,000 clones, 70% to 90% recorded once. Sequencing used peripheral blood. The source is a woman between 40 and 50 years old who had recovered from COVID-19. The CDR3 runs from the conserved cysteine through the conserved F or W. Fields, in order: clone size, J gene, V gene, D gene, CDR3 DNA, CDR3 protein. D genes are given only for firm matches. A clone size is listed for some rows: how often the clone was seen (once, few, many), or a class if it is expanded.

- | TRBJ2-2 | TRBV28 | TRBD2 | TGTGCCAGCGGGACTAGCGGGAGAGGAGGGGGAGAGGAGCTGTTTTTT | CASGTSGRGGGEELFF
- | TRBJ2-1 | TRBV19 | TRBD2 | TGTGCCAGTAGTTTCCTAGCGGGAGAGCGATCCAATGAGCAGTTCTTC | CASSFLAGERSNEQFF
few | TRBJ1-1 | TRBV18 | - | TGTGCCAGCTCACCTCGGGATACCACAGGGTTTCTCGCTGAAGCTTTCTTT | CASSPRDTTGFLAEAFF
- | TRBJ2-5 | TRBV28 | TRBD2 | TGTGCCAGCAGCCCCGGACTAGCGGGAGGAACCCAAGAGACCCAGTACTTC | CASSPGLAGGTQETQYF
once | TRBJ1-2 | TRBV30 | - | TGTGCCTGGAGTGTACTGGGGAGCTATGGCTACACCTTC | CAWSVLGSYGYTF
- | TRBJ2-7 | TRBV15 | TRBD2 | TGTGCCACCAGCAGAGATCCCGGCGGGGGCTACGAGCAGTACTTC | CATSRDPGGGYEQYF
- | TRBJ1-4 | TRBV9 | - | TGTGCCAGCAGCGGGACGGGGGGAGCAAATGAAAAACTGTTTTTT | CASSGTGGANEKLFF
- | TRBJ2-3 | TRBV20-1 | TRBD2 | TGCAGTGCTAGTCCCCAACTAGCGGGAGTTGGCACAGATACGCAGTATTTT | CSASPQLAGVGTDTQYF
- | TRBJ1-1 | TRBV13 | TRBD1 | TGTGCCAGCAGCTTAGGGTTGGGACAGGGGAACACTGAAGCTTTCTTT | CASSLGLGQGNTEAFF
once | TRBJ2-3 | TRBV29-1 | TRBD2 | TGCAGCGCCAAGCGGGAGGGCCTAACAGATACGCAGTATTTT | CSAKREGLTDTQYF
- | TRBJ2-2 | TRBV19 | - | TGTGCCAGTAGTATAACAGGGAAGAACACCGGGGAGCTGTTTTTT | CASSITGKNTGELFF
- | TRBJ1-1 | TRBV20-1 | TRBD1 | TGCAGTGCCAGCCGGGACAGGGAAGCTTTCTTT | CSASRDREAFF
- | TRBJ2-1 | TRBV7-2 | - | TGTGCCAGCAGCCCCGGGAAGGGAGGTAGAAATGAGCAGTTCTTC | CASSPGKGGRNEQFF
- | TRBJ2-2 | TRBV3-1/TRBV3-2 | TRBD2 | TGTGCCAGCAGCCAAGATATAACCCGTGGACTAGCGGGACCTAACACCGGGGAGCTGTTTTTT | CASSQDITRGLAGPNTGELFF
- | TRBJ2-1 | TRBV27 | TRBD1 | TGTGCCAGCAGAGGGACAGGGATTGTCAATGAGCAGTTCTTC | CASRGTGIVNEQFF
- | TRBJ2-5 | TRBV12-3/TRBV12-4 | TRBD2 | TGTGCCAGCAGTGGACTAGTTGGAGAGACCCAGTACTTC | CASSGLVGETQYF
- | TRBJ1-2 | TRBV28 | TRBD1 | TGTGCCAGCAGTCTACCGGGACAGACTAACTATGGCTACACCTTC | CASSLPGQTNYGYTF
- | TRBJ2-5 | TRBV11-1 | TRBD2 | TGTGCCAGCAGCGGGACTAGCGGGAGGCTCGAAGGGACCCAGTACTTC | CASSGTSGRLEGTQYF